Reported below is one T cell receptor beta chain. MiXCR, run by TCRdb on the 5' RACE reads, gives a single entry per CDR3 protein. Among under 110,000 distinct CDR3 sequences listed, under 15% were seen once. This sample stems from a study of T-cell memory formation after mild COVID-19. As for the study in general: Most TCR clusters belonged to a single donor.

CDR3 length: 12 residues. V lost 5 bases and J lost 11; bases outside the gene matches: 6. The specimen sequenced was PBMCs or a T cell subset sorted from them (not recorded which). The origin of this receptor is an adult woman who had mild COVID-19 (a few samples of this study predate the infection). Cell type and time point are not known. The chain has TRBV12-3 or TRBV12-4 and TRBJ1-2; 9 nucleotides agree with TRBD1. CDR3 in DNA: TGTGCCAGCAGTATGAGACAGGGGGAATACACCTTC. Protein sequence: CASSMRQGEYTF.